Below are 25 T cell receptor beta chains sequenced from a single sample in a study of T cells in localized non-small cell lung cancer. Here immunoSEQ multiplex PCR was the method, and the copy in TCRdb shows in-frame clones only, minus some. Counted here are fewer than 95,000 clones, approximately 91% occurring once; the ten biggest clones make up roughly 3.9%. The sample here was PBMCs, taken before any cancer treatment. All receptors come from a woman aged 40-69 years with stage II squamous cell lung carcinoma.

J is TRBJ2-1 and V is TRBV11-2; 9 bases are a match to TRBD1. CDR3 length: 14 residues. Germline CDR1 SGHAT, CDR2 FQNNGV. V shed 5 bases and J 10 bases; nucleotides not matched to a gene: 9. Here the CDR3 reads CASSGPGQGREQFF. CDR3 DNA: TGTGCCAGCAGCGGGCCGGGACAGGGAAGGGAGCAGTTCTTC.

V and J are TRBV18 and TRBJ1-4, with D perhaps TRBD1 (5 bases). This CDR3 comprises 15 residues. V gave up 1 base and J gave up 8 bases, with 14 bases separating them. Germline CDR1 is KGHSH and CDR2 is LQKENI. The CDR3 region is CASSPLSGIDEKLFF. The CDR3 DNA reads TGTGCCAGCTCACCACTCTCAGGGATCGACGAAAAACTGTTTTTT. Using reference TRBV18 and TRBJ1-4 for the parts outside the CDR3, the full variable domain is NAGVMQNPRHLVRRRGQEARLRCSPMKGHSHVYWYRQLPEEGLKFMVYLQKENIIDESGMPKERFSAEFPKEGPSILRIQQVVRGDSAAYFCASSPLSGIDEKLFFGSGTQLSVL.

The chain is built from TRBV6-1 and TRBJ1-2, with D perhaps matching TRBD1 (5 bases). Germline values: CDR1 MNHNS, CDR2 SASEGT. CDR3 size: 14 residues. Trimming stripped 4 bases from V and 6 bases from J, with 15 bases between. The CDR3 DNA follows: TGTGCCAGCAGTGTATCAAAGGGGCTGGATGGCTACACCTTC. It specifies CASSVSKGLDGYTF.

The V call is TRBV6-5, the J call TRBJ2-7, with D perhaps TRBD1 (5 bases). CDR3 length: 13 residues. Germline CDR1 and CDR2: MNHEY and SVGAGI. V lost 11 bases and J lost 0, with 14 bases in between. The CDR3 DNA reads TGTGCCTGCCAGGGTATATACTCCTACGAGCAGTACTTC. Protein: CACQGIYSYEQYF.

This clone was observed a single time. CDR3 coding DNA: TGTGCCACCTGCCGGGACAGGAAGACTGAAGCTTTCTTT. It is translated as CATCRDRKTEAFF. This chain connects TRBV28 to TRBJ1-1, with 8 bases aligning to TRBD1. CDR1 is MDHEN and CDR2 is SYDVKM in the germline V gene. V shed 10 bases, J shed 5 bases, and the junction held 9 bases outside the gene matches. CDR3 length: 13 residues.

This chain uses TRBV5-1 with TRBJ1-2; D possibly corresponds to TRBD1 (5 bases). Trimming left V 3 bases short and J 6 bases short, with 9 bases between. CDR3 size: 12 residues. The germline CDR1 and CDR2 sequences are SGHRS and YFSETQ. CDR3 amino acids: CASSSGLDGYTF. The CDR3 nucleotides are TGCGCCAGCAGCTCAGGGTTGGATGGCTACACCTTC. The variable domain in full, completed from reference TRBV5-1 and TRBJ1-2, reads KAGVTQTPRYLIKTRGQQVTLSCSPISGHRSVSWYQQTPGQGLQFLFEYFSETQRNKGNFPGRFSGRQFSNSRSEMNVSTLELGDSALYLCASSSGLDGYTFGSGTRLTVV.

V is TRBV11-3 and J is TRBJ1-1; D is undetermined. Trimming stripped 2 bases from V and 3 bases from J, with 7 bases between. The germline CDR1 and CDR2 sequences are SGHNT and YENEEA. The length of the CDR3 is 13 residues. DNA for the CDR3: TGTGCCAGCAGCTTAACAGAGTACACTGAAGCTTTCTTT. The encoded protein is CASSLTEYTEAFF.

There are a few counts of this clone. The rearrangement links TRBV19 to TRBJ1-1; unclear D gene. Germline V gene data show CDR1 as LNHDA and CDR2 as SQIVND (reference sequence). The CDR3 covers 16 residues. The V end was cut by 3 bases, the J end by 0 bases, with 14 bases between. CDR3 amino acids: CASSISSTSMNTEAFF. The CDR3 DNA is TGTGCCAGTAGTATTTCAAGTACCTCGATGAACACTGAAGCTTTCTTT.

This clone was seen just once. The chain combines TRBV29-1 with TRBJ2-1; a weak D match, TRBD1 (6 bases). The CDR3 is 13 amino acids. Per germline, CDR1 SQVTM and CDR2 ANQGSEA. V lost 3 bases and J 7 bases, leaving 13 bases between the germline ends. This CDR3 is CSVDPQGGNEQFF. DNA of the CDR3: TGCAGCGTTGACCCACAGGGTGGGAATGAGCAGTTCTTC.

In DNA, the CDR3 is TGTGCCAGCAGTGAATCCCGGACAGGAGGTGGCTACACCTTC. Translation: CASSESRTGGGYTF. The chain has TRBV2 and TRBJ1-2; 7 bases match TRBD1. The CDR3 has 14 residues. V gave up 2 bases and J gave up 7 bases; unmatched junction bases: 7. Germline V gene sequence: CDR1 SNHLY, CDR2 FYNNEI.

V usage is TRBV29-1 and J usage is TRBJ2-7; the D call may be TRBD1 or TRBD2 (6 bases each). Germline values: CDR1 SQVTM, CDR2 ANQGSEA. The V end was cut by 1 base, the J end by 2 bases, with 15 bases between. This CDR3 has 15 amino acids. The CDR3 spells CSVEVPGALAYEQYF. In nucleotides, the CDR3 is TGCAGCGTTGAAGTCCCGGGGGCCCTCGCCTACGAGCAGTACTTC.

This chain uses TRBV27 with TRBJ2-1; no clear D gene. The V end was cut by 1 base, the J end by 6 bases, with 7 bases between. This CDR3 region has 13 residues. CDR1 MNHEY and CDR2 SMNVEV come from the germline V gene (reference sequence). The CDR3 DNA sequence: TGTGCCAGCAGTTTATTGCCACCCAATGAGCAGTTCTTC. Translation gives CASSLLPPNEQFF.

This clone was counted between two and nine times. The chain links TRBV25-1 to TRBJ2-7; 8 nucleotides agree with TRBD1. This CDR3 is built from 13 residues. V lost 7 bases and J lost 6; bases outside the gene matches: 8. Germline V gives CDR1 MGHDK, CDR2 SYGVNS. The CDR3 bases are TGTGCCAGCAAGCCTGGGACAGGACGCGAGCAGTACTTC. Translating it yields CASKPGTGREQYF.

The J gene is TRBJ1-1, the V gene TRBV6-5; D remains unclear. Per the germline V gene, CDR1 is MNHEY and CDR2 is SVGAGI. V lost 11 bases and J 7 bases, leaving 20 bases between the germline ends. This CDR3 region has 13 residues. CDR3 region: CACNNRVASEAFF. Written as DNA, the CDR3 is TGTGCCTGCAATAACCGGGTGGCCAGTGAAGCTTTCTTT.

The chain combines TRBV7-8 with TRBJ2-1; 7 bases agree with TRBD2. CDR1 is SGHVS, CDR2 FQNEAQ, per germline. J gave up 5 bases and V 3 bases, and 13 bases lay outside the gene matches. The CDR3 contains 17 residues. DNA for the CDR3: TGTGCCAGCAGCTTTTCCTATAGCGGGCGCACACACAATGAGCAGTTCTTC. It yields the protein CASSFSYSGRTHNEQFF.

This sequence joins TRBV5-1 and TRBJ1-3; no clear D. With 7 bases removed from V and 0 bases from J, the gap between germline ends came to 11 bases. Germline-derived CDR1 and CDR2 are SGHRS and YFSETQ. The CDR3 is 14 amino acids. This CDR3 reads CASRPSSSGNTIYF. In DNA, the CDR3 is TGCGCCAGCCGCCCGTCCAGCTCTGGAAACACCATATATTTT.

The chain joins TRBV27 to TRBJ1-2, with D possibly matching TRBD1 (6 bases). V was trimmed by 5 bases and J by 6 bases, leaving 10 bases between them. CDR3 length: 12 residues. The germline V gene encodes CDR1 MNHEY and CDR2 SMNVEV (reference sequence). The DNA of the CDR3 is TGTGCCAGCAGTACACAGGGAAATGGCTACACCTTC. Encoded protein: CASSTQGNGYTF.

V is TRBV6-1 and J is TRBJ1-5; maybe TRBD1 (5 bases). Germline CDR1 reads MNHNS; CDR2 reads SASEGT. There are 13 residues in the CDR3. The V end lost 8 bases, the J end lost 8 bases, and 16 bases lay between the germline ends. The CDR3 loop is CASRGGEVEPQHF. CDR3 nucleotide sequence: TGTGCCAGCCGCGGAGGGGAGGTGGAGCCCCAGCATTTT.

This clone was observed a handful of times. The chain couples TRBV19 to TRBJ1-5, with 8 bases identical to TRBD1. CDR3 size: 15 residues. The V gene end was trimmed by 4 bases and the J gene end by 4 bases; junction bases not matched to a gene: 6. Germline assignment: CDR1 LNHDA and CDR2 SQIVND (reference sequence). CDR3 amino acids: CASSTGGPLNQPQHF. For the CDR3, the DNA is TGTGCCAGTAGTACAGGGGGCCCCTTAAATCAGCCCCAGCATTTT. Together with reference TRBV19 and TRBJ1-5, the CDR3 gives the full variable domain: DGGITQSPKYLFRKEGQNVTLSCEQNLNHDAMYWYRQDPGQGLRLIYYSQIVNDFQKGDIAEGYSVSREKKESFPLTVTSAQKNPTAFYLCASSTGGPLNQPQHFGDGTRLSIL.

The chain couples TRBV2 to TRBJ1-5; D might be TRBD1 (6 bases). CDR3 size: 13 residues. V lost 9 bases and J lost 10, with 19 bases in between. CDR1 and CDR2 from the germline V gene are SNHLY and FYNNEI. CDR3 sequence (DNA): TGTGCCAGGGGGAGGGACAAAGGTAAACCCCAGCATTTT. Translating it yields CARGRDKGKPQHF. The variable domain in full, with the rest retrieved from reference TRBV2 and TRBJ1-5, is EPEVTQTPSHQVTQMGQEVILRCVPISNHLYFYWYRQILGQKVEFLVSFYNNEISEKSEIFDDQFSVERPDGSNFTLKIRSTKLEDSAMYFCARGRDKGKPQHFGDGTRLSIL.

The count of this clone is one. This rearrangement joins TRBV6-1 to TRBJ2-5; 7 bases align to TRBD1. After removal of 7 bases from V and 5 bases from J, the junction contained 7 bases not matched to a gene. The CDR3 is 13 amino acids. CDR1 and CDR2 (germline): MNHNS, SASEGT. This chain's CDR3 is CASTHRGGETQYF. In DNA, the CDR3 is TGTGCCAGCACTCACAGGGGCGGGGAGACCCAGTACTTC.

The rearrangement links TRBV6-1 to TRBJ2-3; 9 nucleotides match TRBD2. This CDR3 has 15 residues. Trimming at V came to 5 bases and at J to 2 bases, leaving 5 bases not matched to a gene. Germline CDR1 is MNHNS and CDR2 is SASEGT. CDR3 in DNA: TGTGCCAGCAGTCTTAGCGGGGGTCCCACAGATACGCAGTATTTT. It is translated as CASSLSGGPTDTQYF.

The J gene is TRBJ2-3, the V gene TRBV5-6; 10 nucleotides agree with TRBD2. Per the germline V gene, CDR1 is SGHDT and CDR2 is YYEEEE. V was pared by 3 bases and J by 6 bases, with 4 bases of the junction left unmatched. The CDR3 is 14 amino acids. In nucleotides, the CDR3 is TGTGCCAGCAGCTCAGCGGGAGGGGCCGATACGCAGTATTTT. It yields the protein CASSSAGGADTQYF. The full variable domain, rest sourced from reference TRBV5-6 and TRBJ2-3, is DAGVTQSPTHLIKTRGQQVTLRCSPKSGHDTVSWYQQALGQGPQFIFQYYEEEERQRGNFPDRFSGHQFPNYSSELNVNALLLGDSALYLCASSSAGGADTQYFGPGTRLTVL.

This clone has just one count. The chain combines TRBV4-1 with TRBJ2-5; D remains unclear. TRBJ2-7 matches the DNA end more closely, so the J call is doubtful. The CDR3 totals 13 residues. The V gene's germline CDR1 is MGHRA and CDR2 YSYEKL. The CDR3 DNA follows: TGCGCCAGCAGCCAAGGAAGTTGGAACGAGCAGTACTTC. It encodes CASSQGSWNEQYF.

This chain uses TRBV5-1 with TRBJ2-5; perhaps D is TRBD1 or TRBD2 (6 bases each). The CDR3 is made up of 16 amino acids. CDR1 and CDR2 from the germline V gene are SGHRS and YFSETQ. With 3 bases removed from V and 1 base from J, the gap between germline ends came to 16 bases. DNA for the CDR3: TGCGCCAGCAGCTGGGGGCCCTGGACTACCCAAGAGACCCAGTACTTC. Translating gives CASSWGPWTTQETQYF.